The rows below give T cell receptor beta chains drawn from one sample of a study of cytomegalovirus exposure and HLA in healthy donors. Libraries were prepared by immunoSEQ multiplex PCR; TCRdb keeps only in-frame clonotypes and omits some of them. Among some 130,000 clones listed, about 80% were seen once. Sequencing input: PBMCs. The receptors here all came from a man in his forties in good health and CMV-seropositive. The CDR3 runs from the conserved cysteine through the conserved F or W. The order of the fields is CDR3 DNA, CDR3 protein, CDR3 length, clone size, V gene, D gene, J gene. The D gene is left open where the match is weak. Clone size is shown for a subset of rows, as once, few, many or a class of expanded clone.

cdr3_nt: TGCAGCGCTGGGGGGGCGAATGGCTACACCTTC; cdr3_aa: CSAGGANGYTF; cdr3_length: 11; clone_size: -; v_call: TRBV29-1; d_call: -; j_call: TRBJ1-2
cdr3_nt: TGTGCCATCAGGGAGGACAGGGAACAGCCCCAGCATTTT; cdr3_aa: CAIREDREQPQHF; cdr3_length: 13; clone_size: -; v_call: TRBV10-3; d_call: TRBD1; j_call: TRBJ1-5
cdr3_nt: TGTGCCAGCAGCCCGGGACTAGCGGGATTCGAATCCTACAATGAGCAGTTCTTC; cdr3_aa: CASSPGLAGFESYNEQFF; cdr3_length: 18; clone_size: -; v_call: TRBV13; d_call: TRBD2; j_call: TRBJ2-1
cdr3_nt: TGTGCCAGCAGTTTCAATTTTGTGGATACGCAGTATTTT; cdr3_aa: CASSFNFVDTQYF; cdr3_length: 13; clone_size: -; v_call: TRBV27; d_call: -; j_call: TRBJ2-3
cdr3_nt: TGTGCCAGTAGTCGACGGACAGGGGACAACTACGAGCAGTACTTC; cdr3_aa: CASSRRTGDNYEQYF; cdr3_length: 15; clone_size: -; v_call: TRBV19; d_call: TRBD1; j_call: TRBJ2-7
cdr3_nt: TGTGCCAGTAGCCCAAGGGGGAGCCACTTAACTAATGAAAAACTGTTTTTT; cdr3_aa: CASSPRGSHLTNEKLFF; cdr3_length: 17; clone_size: -; v_call: TRBV11-2; d_call: -; j_call: TRBJ1-4
cdr3_nt: TGTGCCAGCAGCTTGACTAGCGGGAGGGCCACCGGGGAGCTGTTTTTT; cdr3_aa: CASSLTSGRATGELFF; cdr3_length: 16; clone_size: -; v_call: TRBV7-9; d_call: TRBD2; j_call: TRBJ2-2
cdr3_nt: TGTGCCAGCTCAATGGGACAGGGGAACACTGAAGCTTTCTTT; cdr3_aa: CASSMGQGNTEAFF; cdr3_length: 14; clone_size: -; v_call: TRBV18; d_call: TRBD1; j_call: TRBJ1-1
cdr3_nt: TGTGCCAGCAGCTTAACTCCGAAGATCACGCGGGAGTGGAGAGATACGCAGTATTTT; cdr3_aa: CASSLTPKITREWRDTQYF; cdr3_length: 19; clone_size: -; v_call: TRBV7-9; d_call: TRBD2; j_call: TRBJ2-3
cdr3_nt: TGTGCCACCAGCAGAGAGAGGGGGCTGAACTATGGCTACACCTTC; cdr3_aa: CATSRERGLNYGYTF; cdr3_length: 15; clone_size: -; v_call: TRBV15; d_call: TRBD1; j_call: TRBJ1-2
cdr3_nt: TGTGCCAGCAGTGAACGAGGTCGGTGGGACACTGAAGCTTTCTTT; cdr3_aa: CASSERGRWDTEAFF; cdr3_length: 15; clone_size: -; v_call: TRBV6-1; d_call: -; j_call: TRBJ1-1
cdr3_nt: TGTGCCAGCGGGATGGGACTAGTCAACGACGAGCAGTACTTC; cdr3_aa: CASGMGLVNDEQYF; cdr3_length: 14; clone_size: -; v_call: TRBV7-9; d_call: TRBD2; j_call: TRBJ2-7
cdr3_nt: TGTGCCAGCAGTACTGACAGGGCAATCGGAAACACCATATATTTT; cdr3_aa: CASSTDRAIGNTIYF; cdr3_length: 15; clone_size: -; v_call: TRBV28; d_call: TRBD1; j_call: TRBJ1-3
cdr3_nt: TGTGCCAGCAGACAAGCGGGGGGGGCCTACAATGAGCAGTTCTTC; cdr3_aa: CASRQAGGAYNEQFF; cdr3_length: 15; clone_size: -; v_call: TRBV27; d_call: TRBD2; j_call: TRBJ2-1
cdr3_nt: TGTGCCAGCAGCTTCGAGAAGGGCGGGGGAGACTACGAGCAGTACTTC; cdr3_aa: CASSFEKGGGDYEQYF; cdr3_length: 16; clone_size: few; v_call: TRBV11-3; d_call: TRBD2; j_call: TRBJ2-7
cdr3_nt: TGTGCCAGCAGCTTCGGACATTTAACTAATGAAAAACTGTTTTTT; cdr3_aa: CASSFGHLTNEKLFF; cdr3_length: 15; clone_size: -; v_call: TRBV7-9; d_call: -; j_call: TRBJ1-4
cdr3_nt: TGTGCCAGCAGTAAAGAGTTCACCGGGGAGCTGTTTTTT; cdr3_aa: CASSKEFTGELFF; cdr3_length: 13; clone_size: -; v_call: TRBV6-4; d_call: -; j_call: TRBJ2-2
cdr3_nt: TGTGCCAGCTCACCACCGTTACTAAGCACTGAAGCTTTCTTT; cdr3_aa: CASSPPLLSTEAFF; cdr3_length: 14; clone_size: few; v_call: TRBV18; d_call: -; j_call: TRBJ1-1
cdr3_nt: TGTGCCAGCAGCGTAGTAGGACAGGGGAGGACTGAAGCTTTCTTT; cdr3_aa: CASSVVGQGRTEAFF; cdr3_length: 15; clone_size: -; v_call: TRBV9; d_call: TRBD1; j_call: TRBJ1-1